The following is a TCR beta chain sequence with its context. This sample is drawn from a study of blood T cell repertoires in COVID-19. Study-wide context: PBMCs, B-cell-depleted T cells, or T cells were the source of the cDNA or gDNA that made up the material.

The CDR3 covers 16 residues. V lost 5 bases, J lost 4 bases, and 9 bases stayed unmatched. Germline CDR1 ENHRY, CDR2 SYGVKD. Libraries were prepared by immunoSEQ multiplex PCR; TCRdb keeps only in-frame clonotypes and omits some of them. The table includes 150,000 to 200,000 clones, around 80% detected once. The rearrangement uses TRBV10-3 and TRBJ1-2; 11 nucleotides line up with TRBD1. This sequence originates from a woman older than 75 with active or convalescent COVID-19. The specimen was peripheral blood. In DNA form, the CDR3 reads TGTGCCATCAGTCACCCGGGACAGGGGGGATTCTATGGCTACACCTTC. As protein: CAISHPGQGGFYGYTF.